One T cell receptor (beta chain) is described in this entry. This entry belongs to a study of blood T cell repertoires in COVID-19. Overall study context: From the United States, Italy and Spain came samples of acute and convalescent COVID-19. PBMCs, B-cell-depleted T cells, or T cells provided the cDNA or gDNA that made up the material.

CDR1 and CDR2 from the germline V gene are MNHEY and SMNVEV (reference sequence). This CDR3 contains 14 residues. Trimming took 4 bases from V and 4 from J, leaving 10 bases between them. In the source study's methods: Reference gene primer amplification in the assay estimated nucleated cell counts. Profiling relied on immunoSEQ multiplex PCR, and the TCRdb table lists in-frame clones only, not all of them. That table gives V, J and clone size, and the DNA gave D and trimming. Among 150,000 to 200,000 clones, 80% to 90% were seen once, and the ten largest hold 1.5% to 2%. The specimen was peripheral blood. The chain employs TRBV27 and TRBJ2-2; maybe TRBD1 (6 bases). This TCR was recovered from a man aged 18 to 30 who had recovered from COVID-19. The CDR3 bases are TGTGCCAGCAGTTCCCGGACAGCCACCGGGGAGCTGTTTTTT. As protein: CASSSRTATGELFF.